This T cell receptor (beta chain) originates from a study of blood T cell repertoires in COVID-19. Sequencing was performed with immunoSEQ multiplex PCR; in TCRdb, only in-frame clones are kept and a portion is missing. The data contain about 75,000 clones, 60% to 85% of them singletons. This clone appeared a few times. There are 16 residues in the CDR3. The germline gives CDR1 SEHNR, CDR2 FQNEAQ (reference sequence). The V segment lost 5 bases and the J segment 8 bases; nucleotides outside the gene matches: 13. Sequenced input: peripheral blood. The V gene is TRBV7-9, the J gene TRBJ1-4, with 8 bases that match TRBD1. The receptor was derived from a woman older than 75 with active or convalescent COVID-19. Written as DNA, the CDR3 is TGTGCCAGCAGCCAAGGGACAGGCGTTAAAAACGAAAAACTGTTTTTT. Protein product: CASSQGTGVKNEKLFF.